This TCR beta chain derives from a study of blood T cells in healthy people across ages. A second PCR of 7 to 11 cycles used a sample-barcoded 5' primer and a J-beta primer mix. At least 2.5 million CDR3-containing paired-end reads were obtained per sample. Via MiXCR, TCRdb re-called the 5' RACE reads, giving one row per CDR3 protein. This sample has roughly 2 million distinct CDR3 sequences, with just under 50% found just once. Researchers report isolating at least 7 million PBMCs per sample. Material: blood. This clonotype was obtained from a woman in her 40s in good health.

The CDR3 DNA reads TGTGCCAGCACCCTACTGCGTACAGGGGGAGCTGCAGATACGCAGTATTTT. This codes for CASTLLRTGGAADTQYF. This chain joins TRBV6-6 and TRBJ2-3, with TRBD1 matching 8 bases. CDR1 and CDR2 (germline): MNHNY, SVGAGI (reference sequence). The CDR3 is 17 residues long. V shed 7 bases, J shed 4 bases, and the junction held 16 bases outside the gene matches.